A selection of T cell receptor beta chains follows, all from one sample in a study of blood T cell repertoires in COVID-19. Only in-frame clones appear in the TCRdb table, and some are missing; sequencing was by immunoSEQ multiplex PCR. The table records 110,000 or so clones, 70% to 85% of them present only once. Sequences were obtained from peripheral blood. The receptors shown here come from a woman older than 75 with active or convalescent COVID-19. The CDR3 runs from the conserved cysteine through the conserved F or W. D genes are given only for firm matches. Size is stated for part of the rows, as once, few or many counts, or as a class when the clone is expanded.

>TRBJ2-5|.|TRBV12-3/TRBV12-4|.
CASRAGVGTQYF
TGTGCCAGCAGAGCAGGGGTGGGGACCCAGTACTTC
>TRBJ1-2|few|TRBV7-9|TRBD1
CASRVTTGGLVSDYGYTF
TGTGCCAGCAGGGTTACGACAGGGGGACTTGTCAGTGACTATGGCTACACCTTC
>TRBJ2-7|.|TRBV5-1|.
CASSLDGPYEQYF
TGCGCCAGCAGCTTGGACGGTCCCTACGAGCAGTACTTC
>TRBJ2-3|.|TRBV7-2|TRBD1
CASSVGQGARRARDTQYF
TGTGCCAGCAGCGTGGGACAGGGCGCTCGGCGGGCGAGAGATACGCAGTATTTT
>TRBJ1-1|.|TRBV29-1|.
CSVTQGGTEAFF
TGCAGCGTGACTCAAGGAGGGACTGAAGCTTTCTTT
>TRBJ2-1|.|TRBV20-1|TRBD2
CSASGLAGVNEQFF
TGCAGTGCTAGTGGGCTAGCGGGAGTAAATGAGCAGTTCTTC
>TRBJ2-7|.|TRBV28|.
CASSEFTGYGYEQYF
TGTGCCAGCAGCGAATTTACAGGGTATGGCTACGAGCAGTACTTC
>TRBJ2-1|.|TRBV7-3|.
CASSLLGSSYNEQFF
TGTGCCAGCAGCTTACTAGGAAGCTCCTACAATGAGCAGTTCTTC
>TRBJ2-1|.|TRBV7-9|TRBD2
CASSLGLAGHNEQFF
TGTGCCAGCAGCTTAGGGCTAGCGGGACACAATGAGCAGTTCTTC
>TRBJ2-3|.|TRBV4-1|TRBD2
CASSQEVAGGTQYF
TGCGCCAGCAGCCAAGAAGTAGCGGGAGGGACGCAGTATTTT
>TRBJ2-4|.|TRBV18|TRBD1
CASSPPRRTGQANIQYF
TGTGCCAGCTCACCACCTCGCCGGACAGGGCAGGCAAACATTCAGTACTTC
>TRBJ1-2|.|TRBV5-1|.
CASSLGRQVYGYTF
TGCGCCAGCAGCTTGGGGCGTCAGGTGTATGGCTACACCTTC
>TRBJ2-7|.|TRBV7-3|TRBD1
CASSYTGTGAYEQYF
TGTGCCAGCAGCTACACCGGGACAGGAGCCTACGAGCAGTACTTC
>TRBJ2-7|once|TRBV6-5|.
CASSKQGYGYEQYF
TGTGCCAGCAGTAAACAGGGTTACGGCTACGAGCAGTACTTC
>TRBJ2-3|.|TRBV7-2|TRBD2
CASSHTSGSGSDTQYF
TGTGCCAGCAGCCATACTAGCGGGAGCGGCTCAGATACGCAGTATTTT
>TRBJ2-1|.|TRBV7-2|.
CASSSEQGNEQFF
TGTGCCAGCAGCTCGGAACAGGGAAATGAGCAGTTCTTC
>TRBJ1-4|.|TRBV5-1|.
CASSLGGPGLNEKLFF
TGCGCCAGCAGCTTGGGTGGGCCAGGGTTAAATGAAAAACTGTTTTTT
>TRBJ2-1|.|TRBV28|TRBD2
CASSSPKAGGKQFF
TGTGCCAGCAGTTCGCCCAAGGCGGGAGGGAAGCAGTTCTTC
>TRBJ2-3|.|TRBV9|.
CASSVATDQLRLDTQYF
TGTGCCAGCAGCGTAGCTACAGACCAGCTACGGTTGGATACGCAGTATTTT
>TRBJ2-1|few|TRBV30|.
CAWSTDFSYNEQFF
TGTGCCTGGAGTACTGATTTCTCCTACAATGAGCAGTTCTTC
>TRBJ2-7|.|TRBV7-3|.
CASSLVGDSTYEQYF
TGTGCCAGCAGCTTAGTTGGCGACAGTACCTACGAGCAGTACTTC
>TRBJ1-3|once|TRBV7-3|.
CASSAGADGNTIYF
TGTGCCAGCAGCGCAGGGGCGGATGGAAACACCATATATTTT
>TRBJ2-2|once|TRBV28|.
CASSLLPGSYTGELFF
TGTGCCAGCAGTTTATTACCAGGGTCCTACACCGGGGAGCTGTTTTTT
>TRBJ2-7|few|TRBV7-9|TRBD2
CASSSAGGPYEQYF
TGTGCCAGCAGCTCAGCGGGAGGGCCCTACGAGCAGTACTTC
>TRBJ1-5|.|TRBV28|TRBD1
CASSSTGINQPQHF
TGTGCCAGCAGTTCGACAGGGATAAATCAGCCCCAGCATTTT
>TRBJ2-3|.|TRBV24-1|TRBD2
CATAGDIYLSTDTQYF
TGTGCCACCGCGGGAGACATTTATCTCAGCACAGATACGCAGTATTTT
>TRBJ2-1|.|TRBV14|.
CASSQAQGPFEQFF
TGTGCCAGCAGCCAAGCCCAGGGGCCATTTGAGCAGTTCTTC
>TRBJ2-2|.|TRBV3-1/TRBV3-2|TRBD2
CASSRRLAGANTGELFF
TGTGCCAGCAGCCGACGACTAGCGGGGGCGAACACCGGGGAGCTGTTTTTT
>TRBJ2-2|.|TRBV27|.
CASRVSFNTGELFF
TGTGCCAGCAGGGTTAGCTTTAACACCGGGGAGCTGTTTTTT
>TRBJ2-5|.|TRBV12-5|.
CASAGTLEEETQYF
TGTGCTAGTGCCGGGACTCTGGAAGAAGAGACCCAGTACTTC
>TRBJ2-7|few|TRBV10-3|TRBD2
CAIRGGLASYEQYF
TGTGCCATCAGGGGGGGACTAGCGTCCTACGAGCAGTACTTC
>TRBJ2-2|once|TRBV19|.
CASSPYTGELFF
TGTGCCAGTAGTCCGTACACCGGGGAGCTGTTTTTT
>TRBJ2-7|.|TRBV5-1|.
CASSLGGLDEQYF
TGCGCCAGCAGCTTGGGGGGACTGGACGAGCAGTACTTC
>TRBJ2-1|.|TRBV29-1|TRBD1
CSGQGSSYNEQFF
TGCAGCGGACAGGGTAGCTCCTACAATGAGCAGTTCTTC
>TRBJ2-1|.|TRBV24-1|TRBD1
CATSSGGPGPYNEQFF
TGTGCCACCAGTTCAGGGGGACCCGGCCCCTACAATGAGCAGTTCTTC
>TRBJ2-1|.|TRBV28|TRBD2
CASSLPGLEHLQVF
TGTGCCAGCAGTTTACCCGGACTAGAGCATCTTCAGGTCTTC
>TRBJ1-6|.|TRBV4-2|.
CASSQDGQRGNSPLHF
TGTGCCAGCAGCCAAGATGGGCAGCGGGGTAATTCACCCCTCCACTTT
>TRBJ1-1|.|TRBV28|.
CASRTGSDMNTEAFF
TGTGCCAGCCGGACGGGGTCAGATATGAACACTGAAGCTTTCTTT
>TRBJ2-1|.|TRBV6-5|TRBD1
CATPTGGTYNEQFF
TGTGCCACCCCGACAGGGGGAACTTACAATGAGCAGTTCTTC
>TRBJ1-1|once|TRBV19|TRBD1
CASRRGQSSGRNTEAFF
TGTGCCAGTAGGAGGGGACAGTCAAGTGGGAGGAACACTGAAGCTTTCTTT
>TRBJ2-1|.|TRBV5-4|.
CASLPRESLAYNEQFF
TGTGCCAGCCTCCCGAGGGAGTCACTTGCCTACAATGAGCAGTTCTTC